These T cell receptor beta chains were read from a single sample in a study of T cells after yellow fever vaccination. TCRdb passed the 5' RACE reads through MiXCR, listing each CDR3 protein once. The sample lists 250,000 to 350,000 distinct CDR3 sequences, around 8.6% occurring once. This sample comprised CD4+ T cells sorted from PBMCs, obtained 5 days after the yellow fever booster vaccination. Receptors were obtained from a young man who received the YFV17D yellow fever vaccine. Each CDR3 is given without its conserved first and last residue. Fields, in order: V gene, CDR3 length, D gene, CDR3 protein. D genes are given only for firm matches.

TRBV29-1	12	-	SVVDPNRGDTQY
TRBV2	10	-	ALRTDQETQY
TRBV12-3/TRBV12-4	9	-	ASRRFPEAF
TRBV20-1	11	TRBD1	SAGDRAGEKLF
TRBV4-2	14	-	ASSQSIRQNTGELF
TRBV6-5	13	TRBD1	ASLRAGGSLYGYT
TRBV6-2/TRBV6-3	13	TRBD2	ASKLHGGGTDTQY
TRBV15	14	-	ATSRGVPGARYGYT
TRBV6-5	12	-	ASSREGLNYGYT
TRBV6-5	13	TRBD2	ASSRVGGITDTQY
TRBV7-2	13	TRBD1	ASSYRGQGAGGYT
TRBV6-6	10	-	ASSYRAVGQY
TRBV18	12	-	ASSPMGQNTEAF
TRBV18	13	TRBD1	ASSPTGAGNSPLH
TRBV27	10	-	ASKGVGSPLH
TRBV4-3	13	TRBD1	ASSLSGTENYGYT
TRBV6-5	13	-	ASSYSGRVNTEAF
TRBV28	12	-	ASSFNTGMYGYT